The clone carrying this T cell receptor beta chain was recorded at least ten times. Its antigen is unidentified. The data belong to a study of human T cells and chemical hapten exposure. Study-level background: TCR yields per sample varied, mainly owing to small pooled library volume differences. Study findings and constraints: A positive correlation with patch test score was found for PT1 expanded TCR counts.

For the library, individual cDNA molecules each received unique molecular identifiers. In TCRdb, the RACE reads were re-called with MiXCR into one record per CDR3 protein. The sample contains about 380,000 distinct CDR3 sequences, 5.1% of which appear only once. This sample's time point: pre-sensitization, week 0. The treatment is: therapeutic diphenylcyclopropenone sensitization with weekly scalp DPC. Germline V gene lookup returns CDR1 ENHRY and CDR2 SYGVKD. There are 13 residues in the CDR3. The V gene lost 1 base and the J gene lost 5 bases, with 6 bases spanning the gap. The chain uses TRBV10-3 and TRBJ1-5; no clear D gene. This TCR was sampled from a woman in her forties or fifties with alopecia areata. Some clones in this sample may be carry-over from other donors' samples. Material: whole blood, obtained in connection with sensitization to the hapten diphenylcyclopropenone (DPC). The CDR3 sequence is CAISEWVDQPQHF. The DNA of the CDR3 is TGTGCCATCAGTGAGTGGGTCGATCAGCCCCAGCATTTT.